These 15 T cell receptor beta chains were all obtained from the same sample, sequenced in a study of blood T cell repertoires in COVID-19. Method: immunoSEQ multiplex PCR; TCRdb's copy keeps in-frame clones and lacks some. The repertoire holds roughly 70,000 clones, with approximately 88% as singletons. Sample: peripheral blood. These receptors originate from a woman in her seventies with acute or convalescent COVID-19.

The V gene is TRBV6-1, the J gene TRBJ1-2, with TRBD1 as a possible D gene (6 bases). Germline CDR1 is MNHNS and CDR2 is SASEGT. There are 13 residues in the CDR3. The V end lost 2 bases, the J end lost 12 bases, and 16 bases lay between the germline ends. CDR3 sequence (DNA): TGTGCCAGCAGTGAAAGAGGGGGTTCAGAGCACACCTTC. Translating it yields CASSERGGSEHTF.

V is TRBV7-9 and J is TRBJ1-4, with a weak D call TRBD1 (6 bases). Trimming shortened V by 2 bases and J by 7 bases, and 14 bases separated the two germline ends. The CDR3 length is 15 residues. Looked up from germline, CDR1 is SEHNR and CDR2 is FQNEAQ (reference sequence). The chain's CDR3 is CASSLTGFRAEKLFF. CDR3 in DNA: TGTGCCAGCAGCTTAACAGGGTTCAGGGCTGAAAAACTGTTTTTT.

In this sample, this clone turned up once. The chain recombines TRBV27 with TRBJ2-3; 8 bases are shared with TRBD2. V was clipped by 0 bases and J by 7 bases; unmatched bases: 6. Germline CDR1 is MNHEY and CDR2 is SMNVEV (reference sequence). This CDR3 has 15 residues. As DNA, the CDR3 is TGTGCCAGCAGTTTATCAGGACTAGCTTTGTATACGCAGTATTTT. This codes for CASSLSGLALYTQYF.

The chain joins TRBV5-5 to TRBJ1-1; 9 nucleotides align to TRBD1. Germline lookup yields CDR1 SGHKS and CDR2 YYEKEE (reference sequence). With 1 base clipped from V and 1 base from J, the junction kept 2 bases outside the gene matches. The CDR3 length is 15 residues. CDR3 residues: CASSLTGGWNTEAFF. CDR3 in DNA: TGTGCCAGCAGCTTGACAGGGGGCTGGAACACTGAAGCTTTCTTT.

This chain links TRBV6-6 with TRBJ2-1, with TRBD2 identical over 9 bases. The J segment lost 1 base and the V segment lost 7 bases, leaving 8 bases of the junction unmatched. The CDR3 runs to 16 residues. Germline V gene lookup returns CDR1 MNHNY and CDR2 SVGAGI (reference sequence). The CDR3 region is CASTLTSGFSYNEQFF. CDR3 coding DNA: TGTGCCAGCACCTTGACTAGCGGCTTTTCCTACAATGAGCAGTTCTTC.

The rearrangement uses TRBV29-1 and TRBJ1-1; D remains ambiguous. V was trimmed by 4 bases and J by 9 bases, leaving 18 bases between them. This CDR3 has 13 residues. CDR1 SQVTM and CDR2 ANQGSEA come from the germline V gene. The CDR3 DNA sequence: TGCAGCGTTGTAGAGGGAGTCCGGTCTCAAGCTTTCTTT. Translated: CSVVEGVRSQAFF.

The chain links TRBV5-1 to TRBJ1-6, with 7 bases aligning to TRBD1. Germline CDR1 SGHRS, CDR2 YFSETQ. The V and J ends lost 0 bases and 10 bases, in that order; junction bases with no gene match: 4. This CDR3 region has 14 residues. The CDR3 protein is CASSLVQGESPLHF. The DNA of the CDR3 is TGCGCCAGCAGCTTGGTTCAGGGGGAATCACCCCTCCACTTT.

This rearrangement joins TRBV25-1 to TRBJ1-2, with 8 bases identical to TRBD1. Germline CDR1 is MGHDK and CDR2 is SYGVNS. This CDR3 has 14 residues. With V trimmed by 3 bases and J by 8 bases, 8 bases remained unmatched. This chain's CDR3 is CASSDLGQGVGYTF. The CDR3 DNA sequence: TGTGCCAGCAGTGACCTCGGACAGGGAGTAGGCTACACCTTC.

The rearrangement uses TRBV7-3 and TRBJ2-6, with D possibly matching TRBD2 (5 bases). CDR1 is SGHTA and CDR2 is FQGTGA in the germline V gene. Deletions cut 2 bases from V and 2 bases from J, with 16 bases between. The CDR3 totals 18 residues. The CDR3 is CASSLRRARSPGANVLTF. The CDR3 DNA sequence: TGTGCCAGCAGCTTACGGCGGGCCCGATCCCCTGGGGCCAACGTCCTGACTTTC. The whole variable domain, remainder taken from reference TRBV7-3 and TRBJ2-6, is GAGVSQTPSNKVTEKGKYVELRCDPISGHTALYWYRQSLGQGPEFLIYFQGTGAADDSGLPNDRFFAVRPEGSVSTLKIQRTERGDSAVYLCASSLRRARSPGANVLTFGAGSRLTVL.

This chain links TRBV6-5 with TRBJ2-5; 7 nucleotides line up with TRBD2. The CDR3 has 15 amino acids. Germline CDR1 reads MNHEY; CDR2 reads SVGAGI. V shed 6 bases and J 5 bases; nucleotides not matched to a gene: 12. DNA for the CDR3: TGTGCCAGCAGGGGGGGGATGCGGGAGATGGAGACCCAGTACTTC. Residues: CASRGGMREMETQYF.

The chain has TRBV28 and TRBJ1-5; maybe TRBD1 (6 bases). CDR3 size: 16 residues. Germline assignment: CDR1 MDHEN and CDR2 SYDVKM. V gave up 8 bases and J gave up 4 bases, with 21 bases separating them. CDR3 sequence (DNA): TGTGCCAGCGTACCTCTCGGGGGCGGGGGGAATCAGCCCCAGCATTTT. The encoded protein is CASVPLGGGGNQPQHF.

J is TRBJ2-5 and V is TRBV5-1; 8 bases are a match to TRBD2. The germline gives CDR1 SGHRS, CDR2 YFSETQ. There are 15 residues in the CDR3. J was trimmed by 5 bases and V by 0 bases; bases with no gene match: 6. The CDR3 DNA sequence: TGCGCCAGCAGCTTGGCTGGGACTAGTCAGGAGACCCAGTACTTC. Protein sequence: CASSLAGTSQETQYF.

This chain links TRBV5-1 with TRBJ1-3, with D hard to call. This CDR3 has 14 amino acids. V was shortened by 0 bases and J by 4 bases, with 8 bases between the two germline ends. Germline V gene data show CDR1 as SGHRS and CDR2 as YFSETQ. As DNA, the CDR3 is TGCGCCAGCAGCTTGGACAGTAACGGAAACACCATATATTTT. It yields the protein CASSLDSNGNTIYF.

The rearrangement joins TRBV5-8 to TRBJ1-5; D gene uncertain. The CDR3 is 15 residues long. CDR1 SGHTS and CDR2 YDEGEE come from the germline V gene. V lost 4 bases, J lost 5 bases, and 16 bases lay in between. The CDR3 reads CASSPGTALDQPQHF. The CDR3 DNA reads TGTGCCAGCAGCCCGGGTACGGCCCTGGATCAGCCCCAGCATTTT.

The chain joins TRBV6-5 to TRBJ2-1; TRBD1 matches 9 bases. Germline values: CDR1 MNHEY, CDR2 SVGAGI. This CDR3 has 14 amino acids. Trimming cost V 4 bases and J 12 bases; bases outside gene matches: 10. CDR3 sequence: CASSLGQGPVRQFF. The DNA of the CDR3 is TGTGCCAGCAGTTTGGGACAGGGACCTGTTAGGCAGTTCTTC.